These T cell receptor beta chains were read from a single sample in a study of shared clonotypes between healthy human individuals. Data came from immunoSEQ multiplex PCR; TCRdb stores just in-frame clones and leaves some out. The sample lists some 470,000 clones; less than 80% were seen once. The sample was PBMCs. These receptors were obtained from a woman aged 35 to 49 in good health. Some clones in this sample may be carry-over from other donors' samples. CDR3s include the opening cysteine and the closing phenylalanine or tryptophan. The D gene is left open where the match is weak. Clone size is shown for a subset of rows, as once, few, many or a class of expanded clone.

J gene	V gene	clone size	D gene	CDR3 protein	CDR3 DNA
TRBJ1-2	TRBV4-1	-	-	CASSQEFGVRGYTF	TGCGCCAGCAGCCAAGAGTTTGGGGTCCGGGGCTACACCTTC
TRBJ1-3	TRBV9	-	-	CASSPNLGNTIYF	TGTGCCAGCAGCCCCAATCTTGGAAACACCATATATTTT
TRBJ1-2	TRBV19	-	TRBD1	CASSILQGGVYGYTF	TGTGCCAGTAGTATACTTCAGGGGGGCGTCTATGGCTACACCTTC
TRBJ2-1	TRBV28	-	-	CASSLGRPTYNEQFF	TGTGCCAGCAGCCTGGGACGGCCTACCTACAATGAGCAGTTCTTC
TRBJ2-5	TRBV9	-	-	CASSAQGGETQYF	TGTGCCAGCAGCGCCCAGGGGGGAGAGACCCAGTACTTC
TRBJ2-7	TRBV15	-	-	CATSRGGAGRSYEQYF	TGTGCCACCAGCAGAGGGGGGGCAGGTCGGTCCTACGAGCAGTACTTC
TRBJ2-1	TRBV6-1	-	-	CASNEPLNNEQFF	TGTGCCAGCAACGAACCCCTGAACAATGAGCAGTTCTTC
TRBJ2-2	TRBV4-3	-	TRBD1	CASSPGQGAGVGELFF	TGCGCCAGCAGCCCCGGACAGGGGGCTGGTGTCGGGGAGCTGTTTTTT
TRBJ1-2	TRBV27	-	-	CAGSKGGAGYGYTF	TGTGCCGGCTCCAAGGGGGGGGCAGGCTATGGCTACACCTTC
TRBJ2-2	TRBV7-7	-	-	CASSLASGAGTGELFF	TGTGCTAGCAGCTTAGCGTCCGGGGCCGGCACCGGGGAGCTGTTTTTT
TRBJ2-5	TRBV5-1	-	-	CASSIPLEETQYF	TGCGCCAGCAGCATACCCCTAGAAGAGACCCAGTACTTC
TRBJ1-5	TRBV2	-	-	CASREDFSNQPQHF	TGTGCCAGCAGAGAGGACTTTAGCAATCAGCCCCAGCATTTT
TRBJ1-1	TRBV9	few	TRBD1	CASSGGQGGTEAFF	TGTGCCAGCAGCGGGGGACAGGGAGGGACTGAAGCTTTCTTT
TRBJ2-1	TRBV7-3	-	-	CASSFEDGAKFF	TGTGCCAGCAGCTTCGAAGACGGAGCTAAGTTCTTC
TRBJ2-3	TRBV2	many	TRBD2	CASREREATTDTQYF	TGTGCCAGCCGCGAGCGGGAGGCAACCACAGATACGCAGTATTTT
TRBJ1-1	TRBV11-2	-	-	CASSLFAWGEAFF	TGTGCCAGCAGCTTATTTGCGTGGGGTGAAGCTTTCTTT
TRBJ1-1	TRBV11-2	few	-	CASSFGRNTEAFF	TGTGCCAGCAGCTTTGGGAGGAACACTGAAGCTTTCTTT
TRBJ1-1	TRBV18	-	-	CASSPKSNTEAFF	TGTGCCAGCTCACCAAAGTCGAACACTGAAGCTTTCTTT
TRBJ1-1	TRBV18	many	-	CASSPGATEAFF	TGTGCCAGCTCACCAGGGGCCACTGAAGCTTTCTTT
TRBJ2-3	TRBV28	-	-	CASSLSGHSTDTQYF	TGTGCCAGCAGTTTATCAGGACACAGCACAGATACGCAGTATTTT
TRBJ2-3	TRBV11-3	-	-	CASSLAGGGTDTQYF	TGTGCCAGCAGCCTAGCCGGGGGAGGCACAGATACGCAGTATTTT
TRBJ2-1	TRBV27	-	TRBD1	CASSEDRGAYNEQFF	TGTGCCAGCAGCGAAGACAGGGGAGCTTACAATGAGCAGTTCTTC
TRBJ2-3	TRBV7-9	-	TRBD1	CASSSSRQGGSSTDTQYF	TGTGCCAGCAGCTCATCCCGACAGGGGGGATCTAGCACAGATACGCAGTATTTT
TRBJ2-5	TRBV11-1	-	-	CASSSRDQVGETQYF	TGTGCCAGCAGTTCCCGGGACCAAGTTGGGGAGACCCAGTACTTC